This TCR beta chain was recorded in a study of tumor-infiltrating lymphocytes in primary liver carcinoma (dated by TCRdb to about 2017). Background on the whole study: About five patients with histopathologically diagnosed primary liver carcinoma underwent surgical resection in China between November 2015 and 2016. Hepatocellular carcinoma (four) or combined HCC and intrahepatic cholangiocarcinoma (one) was present in the five patients, who were three men and two women aged 30 to 69 years. The five patients had tumors of stage T1-T3 N0M0, with maximum diameters ranging from roughly 4.2 to 10 cm. Samples yielded roughly 3.5 to 8 million productive TCRbeta reads; read depth did not differ significantly between tissue types. For each liver tumor, the study sampled five regions along with adjacent normal tissue and blood, and applied TCRbeta repertoire sequencing, expression microarrays and whole-exome sequencing. A total of about 35 specimens from 5 patients, comprising some 25 tumor regions, 5 adjacent noncancerous liver tissues and 5 peripheral blood samples, were covered by TCRbeta repertoire sequencing. Technical replicate repertoires showed high reproducibility, with mean shared-clone rates approximately 0.87 and correlation coefficients above 0.95.

Concerning this clonotype: Its target antigen remains unknown. The junction departs from germline at one end; a sequencing error may be responsible.

The CDR3 holds 15 amino acids from the cysteine to the phenylalanine. The entry retains the CDR3 DNA only, 45 bases that are in frame from base 1. CDR1 SGHAT and CDR2 FQNNGV are derived from the germline V gene. General conclusions and limits of the study: With just four or five patients in the study, the authors point out that the findings should be validated in a larger study. Only the TCR beta chain was sequenced, so true repertoire diversity is likely underestimated because unpaired alpha chains were not captured. The top 250 clones made up a significantly larger repertoire fraction in tumors than in blood (p = 0.039). Bulk unsorted samples precluded comparing CD4+ and CD8+ T cell repertoires. Pairs of tumor regions showed greater repertoire overlap (mean about 35%) than tumor-adjacent pairs (approximately 17%) or tumor-blood pairs (around 15%), which is consistent with antigen-driven expansion.

TRIzol reagent was used to extract blood RNA from unsorted whole blood, while the DNeasy Blood & Tissue kit provided the germline DNA. At the time of sampling, the patients were treatment-naive and had chronic HBV infection. Before surgery, approximately 4 milliliters of peripheral blood were drawn into K2EDTA tubes. TCRbeta-specific cDNA was reverse-transcribed from 500 ng total RNA using a constant-region primer and ProtoScript II reverse transcriptase. The TCRbeta libraries were prepared through three rounds of nested multiplex PCR following a slightly modified ARM-PCR procedure. Multiplex TRBV1-TRBV30 forward primers and a Cbeta reverse primer were used in the first two PCR rounds, each of which was run for around 10 cycles. Sample barcodes and Illumina adapters were added in a final 25-cycle PCR with Deep VentR polymerase. Before sequencing, amplicons of 200-500 bp were gel-purified using a QIAquick gel extraction kit. An Illumina HiSeq 2500 was used to sequence the TCRbeta amplicons with 250-bp paired-end reads. For the original study's pipeline: To recover full CDR3 sequences, reads were quality-trimmed using Trimmomatic v0.33 and paired reads were then merged using FLASH v1.2.11. MiGEC v1.2.1b assigned V, D and J germline segments to the rearranged TCRbeta sequences. Clonotype statistics and Shannon-Wiener diversity indices were computed with VDJtools v1.0.0. Except for diversity analysis, only the 250 most abundant clonotypes of each sample were used in subsequent analyses to reduce sampling bias. TCRdb reworked the public reads: Q25 trimming with fastp, MiXCR clone assembly, productive beta chains retained. CDR3 protein duplicates are merged, each entry listing the most common genes and DNA. The V and J calls were not made by the authors but by TCRdb's processing. In this sample the table shows 310,000 or so distinct CDR3 sequences, 65% of which occur a single time. The top ten constitute about 6% of the sample.

The TCR sequence derives from a man in his forties or fifties with primary liver carcinoma and hepatitis B virus infection. The sample comprised peripheral blood. This receptor chain uses TRBV11-2 and TRBJ2-7, and 8 junction bases match TRBD1. The nucleotide sequence is given as TGTGCCGGCAGCCTCCAACAGGGGGAGGCGTACGAGCAGCACTTC. This encodes CAGSLQQGEAYEQHF.